These T cell receptor beta chains were read from a single sample in a study of spatial heterogeneity in lung cancer. MiXCR, applied by TCRdb to the 5' RACE reads, yields one record per CDR3 protein. Counted here are about 39,000 distinct CDR3 sequences, 3.1% occurring once; the ten biggest clones make up about 34%. This sample comprised normal lung tissue next to the tumor, obtained at surgery. The receptors were sampled from a male donor with early-stage non-small cell lung cancer. CDR3s include the opening cysteine and the closing phenylalanine or tryptophan. Fields, in order: J gene, D gene, V gene, clone size, CDR3 protein, CDR3 DNA. D genes are given only for firm matches. Each size is once, few, many, or a class for an expanded clone.

>TRBJ1-4|.|TRBV6-5|many
CASRPTVTGQKLFF
TGTGCCAGCAGGCCGACAGTCACAGGGCAAAAACTGTTTTTT
>TRBJ1-2|TRBD1|TRBV6-5|many
CASIRHPGQGNYGYTF
TGTGCCAGCATCCGCCATCCGGGACAGGGGAACTATGGCTACACCTTC
>TRBJ2-7|TRBD1|TRBV20-1|many
CSALPRDRFSHYEQYF
TGCAGTGCGCTACCACGGGACAGGTTTTCTCACTACGAGCAGTACTTC
>TRBJ1-2|.|TRBV12-3/TRBV12-4|many
CASSQTVGYYGYTF
TGTGCCAGCAGCCAAACGGTGGGGTACTATGGCTACACCTTC
>TRBJ2-3|.|TRBV7-2|many
CASSLVLTRSTDTQYF
TGTGCCAGCAGCTTAGTGTTGACACGGAGCACAGATACGCAGTATTTT
>TRBJ1-2|TRBD1|TRBV5-1|many
CASSLGTGESYGYTF
TGCGCCAGCAGCTTGGGGACAGGGGAGTCCTATGGCTACACCTTC
>TRBJ2-3|TRBD1|TRBV7-2|many
CASSLDRGRDNTQYF
TGTGCCAGCAGCCTGGACAGGGGGAGAGACAATACGCAGTATTTT
>TRBJ2-2|.|TRBV6-5|many
CASSTGTTTGELFF
TGTGCCAGCAGTACCGGGACAACCACCGGGGAGCTGTTTTTT
>TRBJ2-2|.|TRBV27|many
CASSWYTGELFF
TGTGCCAGCAGTTGGTACACCGGGGAGCTGTTTTTT
>TRBJ1-1|.|TRBV3-1|many
CASSPTVFTEAFF
TGTGCCAGCAGCCCGACGGTGTTCACTGAAGCTTTCTTT
>TRBJ1-5|.|TRBV28|few
CASSSPYVKQKNQPQHF
TGTGCCAGCAGTTCGCCATACGTGAAACAGAAAAATCAGCCCCAGCATTTT